This record covers a single T cell receptor beta chain. This clonotype showed up just a few times. Which antigen it targets is not known. The record has no base qualities; no much larger clone is one base away. This sample is part of a study of blood T cells in healthy people across ages (dated by TCRdb to about 2015). Context from the whole study: Template switching captured roughly one uniquely barcoded TCR beta cDNA molecule per two T cells in model experiments. Donors were grouped into four age groups: young (average 16 years), middle-aged (39), aged (around 66) and long-lived (approximately 81). For two donors (one aged 18 to 30 and one aged 80 or older), the study analyzed two additional independent replicas of 1 million unique cDNA reads from the same blood draw. Donors of different ages were randomly distributed across sequencing lanes to avoid experimental bias. The study measured age-related changes in TCR beta repertoire diversity using deep sequencing normalized with unique cDNA molecular identifiers.

The roughly 42 donors, aged about 6 to 95 years, were systemically healthy Caucasian individuals from Russia. Each donor gave around 9.9 milliliters of peripheral blood, collected into EDTA-treated Vacutainer tubes. PBMCs were isolated by Ficoll-Paque density-gradient centrifugation, with at least 6.5 million obtained per sample. Trizol reagent was used to extract total RNA from the PBMCs, yielding at least 5.5 micrograms per sample. For every donor, an aliquot of PBMCs went through flow cytometry to measure the percentages of naive CD45RAhigh/CD27high T cells. Overall study outcomes, separate from this receptor: Compared with the aged group, the long-lived group had more naive CD4+ T cells, fewer expanded clones and increased TCR diversity, suggesting age selection. Because the CMV infection status of the donors was unknown, age-related changes in expanded clonotypes may potentially have been confounded. Since profiling was done on bulk unsorted PBMCs, naive and antigen-experienced compartments could not be conclusively compared. As age increased, observed TCR beta diversity per million T cells dropped in a roughly linear way, and a significant reduction was already evident by age roughly 40. Estimates of total diversity from one million sequenced T cells were regarded as lower bounds and underestimates. The percentage of naive T cells measured by flow cytometry correlated strongly with observed TCR beta diversity.

From the cysteine through the phenylalanine, the CDR3 covers 17 amino acids. CDR3 DNA is the only sequence kept; it has 51 bases, read in frame from the first base. Deletion took 4 bases off V and 5 bases off J, with a span of 20 bases between the germline ends. For CDR1 and CDR2, the germline V gene lists MGHRA and YSYEKL. Library preparation was by 5' RACE. Instrument used: Illumina HiSeq 2500. A second about 7 to 12 cycle PCR used a sample-barcoded 5' primer and a J-beta primer mix. A template-switch 5' adaptor carrying 12 random nucleotides introduced a unique molecular identifier onto each TCR beta cDNA molecule. At least 3 million CDR3-containing paired-end reads were obtained from each sample. The Mint cDNA synthesis kit, primed by a TRBC-specific oligonucleotide, was used to synthesize first-strand cDNA from all RNA. Following uracil-DNA glycosylase treatment, all cDNA underwent a first 18-cycle PCR with the universal primers M1SS and BC2_uni_R. Processing in the source paper ran as follows. For normalization, 1 million high-quality reads, each with a distinct molecular identifier, were randomly selected from each sample. Instead of being binned into consensus sequences, reads with shared molecular identifiers were discarded. MiTCR, with a Q25 quality threshold and the strictest error-elimination algorithm, was used for CDR3 identification, clonotype clustering and error correction. A nonparametric unseen species model with Euler transformation was used to estimate lower-bound total TCR beta diversity. Through fastp at Q25 and MiXCR, TCRdb rebuilt clones from the public reads, retaining in-frame beta chains. For every CDR3 protein sequence, its rows merge into one entry that carries the most common genes and DNA. TCRdb, rather than the study authors, made the V and J calls. Recorded for this sample are about 1.4 million distinct CDR3 sequences; 59% of them occurred a single time. Roughly 7% of the sample lies in the top ten.

The receptor's source is a man younger than 35 in good health. The sequencing sample was made of blood. Here the chain combines TRBV4-1 and TRBJ2-2; the D gene assignment is ambiguous. The CDR3 loop reads CASSLRPSAGGTGELFF. DNA sequence: TGCGCCAGCAGCCTTCGACCCTCCGCAGGCGGAACCGGGGAGCTGTTTTTT.